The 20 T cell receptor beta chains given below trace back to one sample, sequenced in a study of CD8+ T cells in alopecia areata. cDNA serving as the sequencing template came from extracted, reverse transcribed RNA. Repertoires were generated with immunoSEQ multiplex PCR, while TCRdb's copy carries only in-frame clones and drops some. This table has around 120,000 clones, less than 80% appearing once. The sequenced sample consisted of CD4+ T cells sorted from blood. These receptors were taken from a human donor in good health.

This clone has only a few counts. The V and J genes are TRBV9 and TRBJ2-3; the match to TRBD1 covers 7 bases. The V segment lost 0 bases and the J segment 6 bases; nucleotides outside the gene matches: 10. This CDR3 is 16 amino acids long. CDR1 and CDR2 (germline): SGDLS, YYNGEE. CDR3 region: CASSVVTGLSSDTQYF. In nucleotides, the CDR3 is TGTGCCAGCAGCGTAGTGACAGGGTTGAGTTCGGATACGCAGTATTTT. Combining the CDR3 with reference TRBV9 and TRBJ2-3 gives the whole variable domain DSGVTQTPKHLITATGQRVTLRCSPRSGDLSVYWYQQSLDQGLQFLIQYYNGEERAKGNILERFSAQQFPDLHSELNLSSLELGDSALYFCASSVVTGLSSDTQYFGPGTRLTVL.

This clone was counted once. CDR3 nucleotides: TGTGCCAGCAGCTCCGGGGGAAGGGGAGTCGGCCATGAGCAGTTCTTC. Translated: CASSSGGRGVGHEQFF. The V gene is TRBV11-3, the J gene TRBJ2-1; possibly TRBD2 for D (6 bases). The V gene lost 4 bases and the J gene lost 8 bases, with 21 bases spanning the gap. The CDR3 has 16 residues. Germline-derived CDR1 and CDR2 are SGHNT and YENEEA.

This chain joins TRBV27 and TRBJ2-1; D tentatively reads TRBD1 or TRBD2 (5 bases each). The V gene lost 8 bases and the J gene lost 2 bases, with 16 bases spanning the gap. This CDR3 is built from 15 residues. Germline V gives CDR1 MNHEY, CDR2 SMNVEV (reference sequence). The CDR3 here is CASSPQADTYNEQFF. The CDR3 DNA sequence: TGTGCCAGCTCCCCGCAAGCGGACACCTACAATGAGCAGTTCTTC.

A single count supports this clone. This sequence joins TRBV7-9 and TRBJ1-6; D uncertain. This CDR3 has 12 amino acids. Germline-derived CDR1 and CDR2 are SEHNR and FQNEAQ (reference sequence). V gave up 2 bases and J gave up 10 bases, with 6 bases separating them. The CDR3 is CASSLYGSPLHF. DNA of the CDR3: TGTGCCAGCAGCTTATACGGCTCACCCCTCCACTTT.

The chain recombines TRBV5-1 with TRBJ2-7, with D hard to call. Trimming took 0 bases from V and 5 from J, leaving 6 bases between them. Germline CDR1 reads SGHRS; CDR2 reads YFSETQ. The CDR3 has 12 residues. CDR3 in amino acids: CASSLEGHEQYF. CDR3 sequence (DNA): TGCGCCAGCAGCTTGGAAGGCCACGAGCAGTACTTC.

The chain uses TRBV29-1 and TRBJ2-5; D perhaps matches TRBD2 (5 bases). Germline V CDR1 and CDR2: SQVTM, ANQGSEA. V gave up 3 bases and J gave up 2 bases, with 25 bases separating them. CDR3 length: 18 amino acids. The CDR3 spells CSVDRGWSTRTDQETQYF. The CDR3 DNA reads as TGCAGCGTTGATCGGGGTTGGAGTACCCGGACTGATCAAGAGACCCAGTACTTC.

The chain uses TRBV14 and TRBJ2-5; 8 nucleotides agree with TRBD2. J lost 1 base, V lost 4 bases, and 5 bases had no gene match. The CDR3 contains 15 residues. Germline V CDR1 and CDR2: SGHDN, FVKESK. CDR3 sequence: CASSRVGGAQETQYF. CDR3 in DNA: TGTGCCAGCAGCCGGGTCGGGGGGGCCCAAGAGACCCAGTACTTC.

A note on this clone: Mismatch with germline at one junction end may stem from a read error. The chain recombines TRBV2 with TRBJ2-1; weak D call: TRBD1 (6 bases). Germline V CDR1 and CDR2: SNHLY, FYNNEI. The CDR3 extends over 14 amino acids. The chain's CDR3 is CATSEGTTYNEQFF. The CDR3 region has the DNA TGTGCCACCAGTGAGGGGACAACCTACAATGAGCAGTTCTTC.

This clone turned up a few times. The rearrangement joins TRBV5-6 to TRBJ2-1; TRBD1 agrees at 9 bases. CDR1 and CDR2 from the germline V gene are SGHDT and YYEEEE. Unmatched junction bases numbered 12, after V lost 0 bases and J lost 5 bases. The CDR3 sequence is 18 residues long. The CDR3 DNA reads TGTGCCAGCAGCTTGGATGGTACGGGACAGGGAATCCACAATGAGCAGTTCTTC. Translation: CASSLDGTGQGIHNEQFF.

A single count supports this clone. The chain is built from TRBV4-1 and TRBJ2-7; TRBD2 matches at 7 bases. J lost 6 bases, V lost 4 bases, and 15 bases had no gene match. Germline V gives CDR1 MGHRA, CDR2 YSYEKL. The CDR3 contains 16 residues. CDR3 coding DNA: TGCGCCAGCAGCCCCCGTTGGACTAGAGAAGGGCGCGAGCAGTACTTC. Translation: CASSPRWTREGREQYF.

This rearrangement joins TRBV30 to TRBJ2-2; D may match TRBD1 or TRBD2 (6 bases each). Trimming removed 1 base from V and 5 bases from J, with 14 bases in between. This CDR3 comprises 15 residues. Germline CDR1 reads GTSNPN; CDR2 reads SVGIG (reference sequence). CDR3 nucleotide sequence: TGTGCCTGGAGTGCCCTCAGGGGAGGTACCGGGGAGCTGTTTTTT. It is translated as CAWSALRGGTGELFF.

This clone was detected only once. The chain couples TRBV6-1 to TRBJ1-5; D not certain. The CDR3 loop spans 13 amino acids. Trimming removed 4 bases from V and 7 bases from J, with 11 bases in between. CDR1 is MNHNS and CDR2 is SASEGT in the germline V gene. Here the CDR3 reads CASSAWERQPQHF. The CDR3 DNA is TGTGCCAGCAGTGCTTGGGAGAGGCAGCCCCAGCATTTT.

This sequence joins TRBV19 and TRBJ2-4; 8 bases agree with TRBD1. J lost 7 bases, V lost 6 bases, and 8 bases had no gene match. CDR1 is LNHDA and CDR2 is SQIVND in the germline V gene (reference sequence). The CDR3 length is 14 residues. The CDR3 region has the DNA TGTGCCAGTAGCCATGGGACAGGCGGCAACATTCAGTACTTC. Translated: CASSHGTGGNIQYF.

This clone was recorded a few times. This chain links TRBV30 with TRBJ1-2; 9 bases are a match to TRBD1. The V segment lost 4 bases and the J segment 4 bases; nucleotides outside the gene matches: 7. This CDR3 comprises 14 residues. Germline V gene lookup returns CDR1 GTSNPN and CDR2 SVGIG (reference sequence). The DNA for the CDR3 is TGTGCCTGGACCTGGGACAGGGCGGCCTATGGCTACACCTTC. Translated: CAWTWDRAAYGYTF. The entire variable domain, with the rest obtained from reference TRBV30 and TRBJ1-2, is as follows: SQTIHQWPATLVQPVGSPLSLECTVEGTSNPNLYWYRQAAGRGLQLLFYSVGIGQISSEVPQNLSASRPQDRQFILSSKKLLLSDSGFYLCAWTWDRAAYGYTFGSGTRLTVV.

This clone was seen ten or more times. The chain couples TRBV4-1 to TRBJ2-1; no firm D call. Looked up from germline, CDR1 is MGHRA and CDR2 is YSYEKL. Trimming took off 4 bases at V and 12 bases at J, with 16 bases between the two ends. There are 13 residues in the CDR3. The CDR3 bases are TGCGCCAGCAGCCTGGACCTTTCCTGGGGGCAGTTCTTC. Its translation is CASSLDLSWGQFF.

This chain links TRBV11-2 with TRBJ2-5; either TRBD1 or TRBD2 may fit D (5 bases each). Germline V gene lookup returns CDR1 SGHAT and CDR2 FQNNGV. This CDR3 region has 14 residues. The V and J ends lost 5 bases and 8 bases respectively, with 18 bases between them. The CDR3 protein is CASSVAGTLPTQYF. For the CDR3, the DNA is TGTGCCAGCAGCGTAGCCGGGACCCTCCCCACCCAGTACTTC.

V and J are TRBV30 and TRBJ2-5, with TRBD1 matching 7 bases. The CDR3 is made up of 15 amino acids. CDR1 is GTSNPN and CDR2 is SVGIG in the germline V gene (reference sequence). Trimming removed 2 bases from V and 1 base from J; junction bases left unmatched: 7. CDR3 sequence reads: CAWSKQGLGQETQYF. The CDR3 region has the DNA TGTGCCTGGAGTAAACAGGGGCTCGGCCAAGAGACCCAGTACTTC.

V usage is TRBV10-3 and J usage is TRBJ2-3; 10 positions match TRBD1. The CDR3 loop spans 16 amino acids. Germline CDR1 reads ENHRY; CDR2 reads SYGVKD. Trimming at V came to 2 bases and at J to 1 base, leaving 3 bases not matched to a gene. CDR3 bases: TGTGCCATCAGTGAGGGGACAGGGGTTGGCACAGATACGCAGTATTTT. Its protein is CAISEGTGVGTDTQYF.

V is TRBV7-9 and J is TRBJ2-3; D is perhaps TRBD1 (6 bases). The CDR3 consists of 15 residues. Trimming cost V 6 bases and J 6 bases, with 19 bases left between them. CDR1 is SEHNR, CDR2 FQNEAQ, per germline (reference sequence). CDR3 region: CASSPDRKPGDTQYF. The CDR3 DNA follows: TGTGCCAGCAGTCCCGACAGGAAACCTGGGGATACGCAGTATTTT.

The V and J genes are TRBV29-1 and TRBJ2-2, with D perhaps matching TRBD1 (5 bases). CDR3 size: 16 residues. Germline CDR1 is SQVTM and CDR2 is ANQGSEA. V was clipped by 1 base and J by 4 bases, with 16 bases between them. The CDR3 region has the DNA TGCAGCGTTGAAGCGAGGACAAATCTAGGCACCGGGGAGCTGTTTTTT. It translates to CSVEARTNLGTGELFF.